This TCR beta chain was found in a study of control samples from healthy donors and cancer patients. Generated by immunoSEQ multiplex PCR, the TCRdb table keeps only in-frame clones and is missing some. In the table there are around 110,000 clones, 80% to 90% of which are singletons. This CDR3 contains 11 residues. V gave up 4 bases and J gave up 5 bases, with 6 bases separating them. Germline V CDR1 and CDR2: SGHRS, YFSETQ. The sequence was obtained from a woman in her forties or fifties with colorectal cancer. This chain uses TRBV5-1 with TRBJ2-5; no definite D call. The specimen was PBMCs. CDR3 DNA: TGCGCCAGCAGCGGTACGGAGACCCAGTACTTC. As protein: CASSGTETQYF.